This is a list of T cell receptor beta chains from one sample in a study of human thymus T cells. Libraries were prepared by immunoSEQ multiplex PCR; TCRdb keeps only in-frame clonotypes and omits some of them. The data contain about 78,000 clones, just over 95% of them seen just once; the ten biggest clones take up just over 0.03%. Input material: thymus tissue. All receptors derive from a boy younger than two with a congenital heart defect but otherwise immunologically healthy. Both conserved end residues are part of each CDR3. A D gene is named only where the DNA matches it firmly. The size entry is marked missing in some rows and otherwise reads once, few, many or a size class.

D gene	V gene	clone size	J gene	CDR3 protein	CDR3 DNA
-	TRBV21-1	-	TRBJ2-3	CASSQRTPRTDTQYF	TGTGCCAGCAGCCAGCGGACCCCGCGGACAGATACGCAGTATTTT
-	TRBV10-2	-	TRBJ2-2	CASSGLTGELFF	TGCGCCAGCAGCGGTCTCACCGGGGAGCTGTTTTTT
-	TRBV7-9	-	TRBJ2-5	CASSLLDGHGRETQYF	TGTGCCAGCAGCTTATTGGACGGACACGGCAGAGAGACCCAGTACTTC
-	TRBV29-1	-	TRBJ1-2	CSHDPGGYTF	TGCAGCCATGACCCCGGGGGCTACACCTTC
-	TRBV30	-	TRBJ1-2	CAWSLGGAPGGYGNGYTF	TGTGCCTGGAGTCTCGGCGGCGCTCCTGGGGGCTATGGAAATGGCTACACCTTC
TRBD2	TRBV9	-	TRBJ2-1	CASSAPGLARSPNNEQFF	TGTGCCAGCAGTGCTCCGGGACTAGCCAGATCCCCGAACAATGAGCAGTTCTTC
TRBD2	TRBV27	-	TRBJ2-2	CASSPREAAGTGELFF	TGTGCCAGCAGTCCTCGGGAGGCGGCGGGCACCGGGGAGCTGTTTTTT
TRBD1	TRBV6-1	-	TRBJ1-6	CASGNSRDRDSPLHF	TGTGCCAGCGGGAATTCCCGGGACAGGGATTCACCCCTCCACTTT
-	TRBV19	once	TRBJ2-1	CASRHSGESYNEQFF	TGTGCCAGTAGACATAGCGGTGAATCCTACAATGAGCAGTTCTTC
TRBD2	TRBV5-1	-	TRBJ2-5	CASSYLGLAEYWGTQYF	TGCGCCAGCAGCTACCTAGGACTAGCCGAATATTGGGGGACCCAGTACTTC
-	TRBV19	-	TRBJ1-1	CASSLVGVGTEAFF	TGTGCCAGTAGCCTGGTAGGGGTTGGCACTGAAGCTTTCTTT
-	TRBV5-6	-	TRBJ2-7	CASSLDGRLVDEQYF	TGTGCCAGCAGCTTGGACGGCCGCTTAGTGGACGAGCAGTACTTC
-	TRBV25-1	-	TRBJ2-7	CASSEGPEGYEQYF	TGTGCCAGCAGTGAGGGGCCAGAGGGTTACGAGCAGTACTTC
TRBD1	TRBV18	once	TRBJ2-7	CASSLRDRAQIATYEQYF	TGTGCCAGCTCACTCCGGGACAGGGCCCAGATCGCTACCTACGAGCAGTACTTC
-	TRBV4-3	-	TRBJ2-2	CASSQGIGPGELFF	TGCGCCAGCAGCCAAGGGATCGGTCCCGGGGAGCTGTTTTTT
-	TRBV6-1	-	TRBJ1-1	CASSEAQDRKAFF	TGTGCCAGCAGTGAAGCGCAGGACAGAAAAGCTTTCTTT
TRBD1	TRBV19	-	TRBJ1-5	CASRKQGLPKVVRQPQHF	TGTGCCAGTAGGAAACAGGGGTTGCCAAAGGTCGTCCGCCAGCCCCAGCATTTT
-	TRBV28	-	TRBJ2-4	CASSSHTRSLAKNIQYF	TGTGCCAGCAGTTCCCACACCCGATCCTTAGCCAAAAACATTCAGTACTTC
-	TRBV14	-	TRBJ2-7	CASSQREGEQSNQLYEQYF	TGTGCCAGCAGTCAAAGGGAAGGAGAACAGTCTAACCAACTCTACGAGCAGTACTTC
-	TRBV19	few	TRBJ1-5	CASTKRGREGNQPQHF	TGTGCCAGTACCAAAAGGGGAAGGGAGGGCAATCAGCCCCAGCATTTT
TRBD2	TRBV27	-	TRBJ2-5	CASSSRGDETQYF	TGTGCCAGCAGCTCCCGGGGGGACGAGACCCAGTACTTC
TRBD2	TRBV7-2	once	TRBJ2-5	CASSSLAGVGETQYF	TGTGCCAGCAGCTCCCTAGCGGGAGTAGGAGAGACCCAGTACTTC
-	TRBV29-1	once	TRBJ2-7	CSVEGGLGPSYEQYF	TGCAGCGTTGAAGGAGGGCTCGGGCCCTCCTACGAGCAGTACTTC
TRBD2	TRBV5-1	-	TRBJ2-5	CASSLWGSGVYQETQYF	TGCGCCAGCAGCTTGTGGGGTAGCGGGGTGTACCAAGAGACCCAGTACTTC
-	TRBV29-1	once	TRBJ1-3	CSVESQAVNSGNTIYF	TGCAGCGTTGAATCCCAAGCGGTGAACTCTGGAAACACCATATATTTT
-	TRBV7-7	-	TRBJ2-3	CASSLDINTDTQYF	TGTGCTAGCAGCCTGGACATTAACACAGATACGCAGTATTTT
-	TRBV7-9	-	TRBJ1-1	CASSSFRTAMNTEAFF	TGTGCCAGCAGCTCTTTTCGGACGGCTATGAACACTGAAGCTTTCTTT
-	TRBV27	-	TRBJ1-2	CASSLGAFGDRRTF	TGTGCCAGCAGTTTGGGGGCCTTCGGGGATAGGCGCACCTTC
-	TRBV27	-	TRBJ1-2	CASSLSFLGTLNYGYTF	TGTGCCAGCAGTTTATCTTTCCTCGGGACCCTTAACTATGGCTACACCTTC
-	TRBV29-1	-	TRBJ2-5	CSVGAPSRWETQYF	TGCAGCGTTGGGGCCCCTTCTAGATGGGAGACCCAGTACTTC
-	TRBV2	-	TRBJ2-7	CASSECGLEQYF	TGTGCCAGCAGTGAATGTGGGCTCGAGCAGTACTTC
TRBD1	TRBV28	-	TRBJ1-4	CASSLPRRGQYEKLFF	TGTGCCAGCAGTTTACCCCGCAGGGGGCAGTATGAAAAACTGTTTTTT
-	TRBV19	-	TRBJ1-1	CASSIGNTEAFF	TGTGCCAGTAGTATTGGCAACACTGAAGCTTTCTTT
-	TRBV5-4	-	TRBJ2-3	CASSLLLLDTQYF	TGTGCCAGCAGCTTGCTTCTACTAGATACGCAGTATTTT
-	TRBV11-2	-	TRBJ1-5	CASSLGGGRQWGGNQPQHF	TGTGCCAGCAGCTTAGGGGGTGGCAGACAATGGGGAGGCAATCAGCCCCAGCATTTT
-	TRBV21-1	-	TRBJ1-1	CASSNPRQGQLRDEAFF	TGTGCCAGCAGCAACCCTCGACAGGGACAACTCCGCGATGAAGCTTTCTTT
TRBD2	TRBV5-4	-	TRBJ2-3	CASSLATSGRATDTQYF	TGTGCCAGCAGCTTGGCAACTAGCGGGAGGGCCACAGATACGCAGTATTTT
TRBD2	TRBV5-4	-	TRBJ2-1	CASSQDALAGQSNNEQFF	TGTGCCAGCAGCCAGGACGCCCTAGCGGGGCAATCCAACAATGAGCAGTTCTTC
TRBD1	TRBV7-2	once	TRBJ2-5	CASSQRRDRIETQYF	TGTGCCAGCAGCCAGCGCCGGGACAGAATAGAGACCCAGTACTTC
TRBD2	TRBV5-1	once	TRBJ2-7	CASSLLLPGLAGAEQYF	TGCGCCAGCAGCTTGTTGCTACCGGGACTAGCGGGAGCGGAGCAGTACTTC
-	TRBV5-6	-	TRBJ2-5	CASSSKGSPKETQYF	TGTGCCAGCAGCTCCAAGGGATCCCCTAAAGAGACCCAGTACTTC